The 12 T cell receptor beta chains below were found in one sample sequenced in a study of T cell responses to AZD1222 COVID-19 vaccine. Profiled with immunoSEQ multiplex PCR; TCRdb holds only in-frame clones, not every one. The sample consists of some 140,000 clones, 80% to 95% of them appearing once. Material: peripheral blood, obtained on day 0 of AZD1222 vaccination. Source of these receptors: an adult in good health.

This clone was detected a few times. The rearrangement links TRBV28 to TRBJ1-2, with a possible D match to TRBD1 (5 bases). CDR1 is MDHEN and CDR2 is SYDVKM in the germline V gene. Trimming pared 6 bases from V and 3 bases from J, leaving 17 bases between. CDR3 length: 15 residues. In nucleotides, the CDR3 is TGTGCCAGCAGCCCTGCCCGGTGGGGCGACTATGGCTACACCTTC. It codes for CASSPARWGDYGYTF.

Regarding this clone: The same CDR3 arises from other DNA sequences in this sample as well. This sequence joins TRBV7-8 and TRBJ2-1; 13 bases match TRBD2. This CDR3 region has 17 residues. Trimming took 5 bases from V and 0 from J; bases not matched to a gene: 4. Germline lookup yields CDR1 SGHVS and CDR2 FQNEAQ. CDR3 nucleotide sequence: TGTGCCAGCAGCCCGAGACTAGCGGGAGGCTCCTACAATGAGCAGTTCTTC. Protein product: CASSPRLAGGSYNEQFF.

The genes are TRBV2 and TRBJ2-1; TRBD1 matches at 10 bases. V lost 4 bases to trimming and J lost 7 bases; unmatched junction nucleotides: 1. The CDR3 consists of 13 residues. Germline CDR1 SNHLY, CDR2 FYNNEI. Written as DNA, the CDR3 is TGTGCCAGCAGTGTGGACAGGGGGAATGAGCAGTTCTTC. Encoded protein: CASSVDRGNEQFF.

V is TRBV7-8 and J is TRBJ2-3; D uncertain. The CDR3 length is 16 residues. Per germline, CDR1 SGHVS and CDR2 FQNEAQ. V was cut by 0 bases and J by 2 bases, with 12 bases left in between. DNA of the CDR3: TGTGCCAGCAGCTTAGCGTCTGTTAGAGCCACAGATACGCAGTATTTT. Protein product: CASSLASVRATDTQYF.

V usage is TRBV6-6 and J usage is TRBJ2-2, with 7 bases that match TRBD1. V was clipped by 5 bases and J by 5 bases; unmatched bases: 5. The CDR3 is made up of 14 amino acids. Germline V gene data show CDR1 as MNHNY and CDR2 as SVGAGI (reference sequence). CDR3 sequence: CASSGDRPTGELFF. The CDR3 bases are TGTGCCAGCAGTGGGGACAGACCTACCGGGGAGCTGTTTTTT.

The J gene is TRBJ1-2, the V gene TRBV27, with D hard to call. Trimming took 6 bases from V and 4 from J, leaving 15 bases between them. The CDR3 runs to 14 residues. CDR1 MNHEY and CDR2 SMNVEV come from the germline V gene (reference sequence). CDR3 loop: CASRSSVAGYGYTF. The CDR3 nucleotides are TGTGCCAGCAGGTCGTCTGTTGCGGGCTATGGCTACACCTTC.

The genes are TRBV12-3 or TRBV12-4 and TRBJ2-7; no firm D call. V gave up 2 bases and J gave up 4 bases, with 3 bases separating them. The CDR3 is 11 amino acids. CDR3: CASSLLYEQYF. CDR3 nucleotides: TGTGCCAGCAGTTTACTTTACGAGCAGTACTTC.

This clone was detected only once. J is TRBJ1-4 and V is TRBV5-4; no clear D gene. Between the trimmed V and J ends, which lost 4 bases and 8 bases, there was a span of 6 bases. CDR1 is SGHNT and CDR2 is YYREEE in the germline V gene (reference sequence). The CDR3 loop spans 11 amino acids. CDR3 sequence reads: CASSAGEKLFF. CDR3 DNA sequence: TGTGCCAGCAGCGCCGGGGAAAAACTGTTTTTT.

CDR3 sequence reads: CASSDVGRAADTQYF. The CDR3 coding sequence is TGTGCCAGCAGTGACGTCGGCAGGGCGGCAGATACGCAGTATTTT. The chain links TRBV2 to TRBJ2-3; D perhaps matches TRBD1 (5 bases). V was pared by 3 bases and J by 4 bases, with 14 bases between. The germline CDR1 and CDR2 sequences are SNHLY and FYNNEI. The CDR3 is made up of 15 amino acids.

The rearrangement links TRBV24-1 to TRBJ2-4; 7 bases fit TRBD1. The V gene's germline CDR1 is KGHDR and CDR2 SFDVKD. J was trimmed by 7 bases and V by 4 bases; bases with no gene match: 6. The CDR3 spans 14 residues. The CDR3 nucleotides read TGTGCCACCAGTGACCGGGGACAGTTGAACATTCAGTACTTC. The encoded protein is CATSDRGQLNIQYF.

The chain's CDR3 is CASSLRKETQYF. The CDR3 nucleotides are TGTGCCAGCAGCTTAAGGAAGGAGACCCAGTACTTC. V gene TRBV7-2 combines with J gene TRBJ2-5; D unresolved. Trimming removed 2 bases at V and 5 bases at J, with 6 bases between. This CDR3 is built from 12 residues. Germline CDR1 is SGHTA and CDR2 is FQGNSA.

This chain's CDR3 is CASSKVLIEVEGLLFYEQYF. DNA for the CDR3: TGTGCCAGCAGCAAAGTACTTATTGAGGTTGAGGGACTATTATTCTACGAGCAGTACTTC. J is TRBJ2-7 and V is TRBV21-1; whether TRBD2, the table's D call, matches the DNA was not checked. TRBV21-1 is a pseudogene locus. This CDR3 spans 20 amino acids.